The 3 T cell receptor beta chains in this list originate from one sample, sequenced in a study of T cell changes during pregnancy in multiple sclerosis. Sequencing used immunoSEQ multiplex PCR; TCRdb keeps in-frame clones, though not all of them. Of 59,000 or so clones in the sample, about 94% were seen once. The sequencing used peripheral blood, collected in the third trimester of pregnancy. Source of these receptors: a female donor in good health, enrolled as a control in a pregnancy study.

The V and J genes are TRBV27 and TRBJ2-3; 16 bases map to TRBD2. CDR1 and CDR2 from the germline V gene are MNHEY and SMNVEV (reference sequence). CDR3 size: 18 residues. V shed 5 bases and J 8 bases; nucleotides not matched to a gene: 13. CDR3 in DNA: TGTGCCAGCAGTCCCGCCCTGGGACTAGCGGGGGGGCAGGGTACGCAGTATTTT. As protein: CASSPALGLAGGQGTQYF.

The J gene is TRBJ2-7, the V gene TRBV4-3, with TRBD1 matching over 7 bases. Germline loops: CDR1 LGHNA, CDR2 YSLEER. The CDR3 covers 15 residues. The ends lost 4 bases at V and 2 bases at J; junction bases unmatched: 8. CDR3 in amino acids: CASSLYRDRAYEQYF. CDR3 in DNA: TGCGCCAGCAGCCTATACCGGGACAGAGCCTACGAGCAGTACTTC.

CDR3 bases: TGTGCCAGTTCTCAGGGGGCGGTCGAGCAGTACTTC. Protein: CASSQGAVEQYF. The V call is TRBV19, the J call TRBJ2-7; 8 nucleotides agree with TRBD1. After removal of 8 bases from V and 6 bases from J, the junction contained 6 bases not matched to a gene. Germline-derived CDR1 and CDR2 are LNHDA and SQIVND (reference sequence). The CDR3 totals 12 residues.